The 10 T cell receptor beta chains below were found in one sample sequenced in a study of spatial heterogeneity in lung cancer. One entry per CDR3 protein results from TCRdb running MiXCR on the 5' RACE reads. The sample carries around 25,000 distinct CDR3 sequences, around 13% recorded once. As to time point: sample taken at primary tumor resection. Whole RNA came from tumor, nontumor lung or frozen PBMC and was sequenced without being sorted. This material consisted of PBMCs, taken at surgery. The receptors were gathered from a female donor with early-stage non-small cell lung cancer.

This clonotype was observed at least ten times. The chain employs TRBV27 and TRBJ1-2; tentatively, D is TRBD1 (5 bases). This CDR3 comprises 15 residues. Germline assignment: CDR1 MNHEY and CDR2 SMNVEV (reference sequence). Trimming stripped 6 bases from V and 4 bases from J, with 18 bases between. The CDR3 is CASRTLRQRSYGYTF. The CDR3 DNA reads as TGTGCCAGCAGGACCCTGAGACAGAGAAGCTATGGCTACACCTTC.

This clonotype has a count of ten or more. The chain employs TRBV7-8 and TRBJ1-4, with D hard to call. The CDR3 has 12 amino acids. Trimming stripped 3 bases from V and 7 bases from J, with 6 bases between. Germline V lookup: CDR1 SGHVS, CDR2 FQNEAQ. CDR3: CASSFGGEKLFF. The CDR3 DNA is TGTGCCAGCAGCTTCGGAGGTGAAAAACTGTTTTTT.

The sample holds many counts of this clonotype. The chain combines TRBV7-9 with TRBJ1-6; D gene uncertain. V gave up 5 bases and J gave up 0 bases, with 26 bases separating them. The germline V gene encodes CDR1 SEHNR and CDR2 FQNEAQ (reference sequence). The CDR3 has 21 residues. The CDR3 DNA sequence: TGTGCCAGCAGCCAAAACTACGACGCTCGACCGATAAGCTCCTATAATTCACCCCTCCACTTT. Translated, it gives CASSQNYDARPISSYNSPLHF.

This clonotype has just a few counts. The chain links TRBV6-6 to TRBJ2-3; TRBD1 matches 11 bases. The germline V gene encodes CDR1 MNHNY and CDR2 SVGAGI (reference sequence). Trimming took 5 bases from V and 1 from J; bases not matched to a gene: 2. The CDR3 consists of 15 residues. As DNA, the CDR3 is TGTGCCAGCAGTGGGACAGGGGGGGGCACAGATACGCAGTATTTT. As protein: CASSGTGGGTDTQYF.

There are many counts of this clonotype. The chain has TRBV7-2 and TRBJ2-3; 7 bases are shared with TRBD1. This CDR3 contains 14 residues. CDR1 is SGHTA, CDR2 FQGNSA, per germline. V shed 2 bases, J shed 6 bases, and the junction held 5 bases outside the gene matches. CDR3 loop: CASSLIGGYDTQYF. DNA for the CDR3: TGTGCCAGCAGCTTAATAGGGGGCTACGATACGCAGTATTTT.

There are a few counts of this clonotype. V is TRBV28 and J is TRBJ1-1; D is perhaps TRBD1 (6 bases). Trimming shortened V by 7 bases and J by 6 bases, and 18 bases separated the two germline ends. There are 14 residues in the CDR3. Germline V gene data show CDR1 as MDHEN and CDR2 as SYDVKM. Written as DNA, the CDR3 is TGTGCCAGCAATCCTAGGGGGGGCCGATCTGAAGCTTTCTTT. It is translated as CASNPRGGRSEAFF.

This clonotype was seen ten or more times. CDR3 sequence reads: CASGEGLAGLQETQYF. CDR3 sequence (DNA): TGTGCCAGCGGGGAAGGACTAGCGGGCTTGCAAGAGACCCAGTACTTC. The chain couples TRBV27 to TRBJ2-5; 11 bases match TRBD2. Germline CDR1 is MNHEY and CDR2 is SMNVEV (reference sequence). V shed 8 bases, J shed 2 bases, and the junction held 10 bases outside the gene matches. CDR3 size: 16 residues.

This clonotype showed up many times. CDR3 amino acids: CASHPGQPNTEAFF. The CDR3 DNA is TGTGCCAGTCATCCGGGACAACCGAACACTGAAGCTTTCTTT. The chain joins TRBV28 to TRBJ1-1; the D gene is possibly TRBD1 (6 bases). Trimming cost V 9 bases and J 1 base, with 15 bases left between them. Germline loops: CDR1 MDHEN, CDR2 SYDVKM. CDR3 size: 14 residues.

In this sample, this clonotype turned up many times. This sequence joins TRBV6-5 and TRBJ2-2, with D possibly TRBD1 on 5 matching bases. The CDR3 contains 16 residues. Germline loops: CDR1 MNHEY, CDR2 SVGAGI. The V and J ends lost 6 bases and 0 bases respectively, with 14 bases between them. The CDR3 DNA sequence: TGTGCCAGCAGCCGGTGGACATCAACGAACACCGGGGAGCTGTTTTTT. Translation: CASSRWTSTNTGELFF.

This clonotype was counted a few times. As DNA, the CDR3 is TGTGCCAGCACGCGAAGGGAGCGAGACACCGGGGAGCTGTTTTTT. It is translated as CASTRRERDTGELFF. The chain combines TRBV7-8 with TRBJ2-2; possibly TRBD2 for D (5 bases). CDR1 and CDR2 (germline): SGHVS, FQNEAQ. CDR3 length: 15 residues. The V gene lost 7 bases and the J gene lost 3 bases, with 15 bases spanning the gap.